One sample yielded the 9 T cell receptor beta chains listed below, sequenced in a study of shared clonotypes between healthy human individuals. Sequencing was performed with immunoSEQ multiplex PCR; in TCRdb, only in-frame clones are kept and a portion is missing. The profile covers under 850,000 clones, with roughly 72% appearing a single time and approximately 2% taken by the ten largest. Material: memory CD4+ T cells sorted from blood. As for subset: CD45RA-negative fraction. The origin of the receptors is a woman aged 25-40 years in good health.

In this sample, this clone turned up many times. The chain uses TRBV7-9 and TRBJ1-2; D is undetermined. The CDR3 covers 15 residues. V dropped 5 bases and J dropped 2 bases, with 15 bases sitting between them. The germline V gene has CDR1 SEHNR and CDR2 FQNEAQ (reference sequence). CDR3 loop: CASSPIQTLNYGYTF. In nucleotides, the CDR3 is TGTGCCAGCAGCCCTATTCAGACATTGAACTATGGCTACACCTTC.

To note about this clone: Other DNA variants within this sample encode the same CDR3. This chain connects TRBV18 to TRBJ1-1; D remains unclear. Trimming stripped 0 bases from V and 4 bases from J, with 12 bases between. Germline CDR1 reads KGHSH; CDR2 reads LQKENI. The CDR3 is made up of 15 amino acids. The DNA for the CDR3 is TGTGCCAGCTCACCACCGGGGTTGGGTAGCACTGAAGCTTTCTTT. This encodes CASSPPGLGSTEAFF.

This clone was counted a single time. CDR3 sequence: CASSPKARDYNEQFF. In nucleotides, the CDR3 is TGTGCCAGCAGCCCTAAGGCTAGGGATTACAATGAGCAGTTCTTC. The chain carries TRBV7-2 and TRBJ2-1; D unresolved. CDR1 is SGHTA and CDR2 is FQGNSA in the germline V gene. The CDR3 is 15 amino acids. Trimming pared 5 bases from V and 4 bases from J, leaving 15 bases between.

Turning to this clone: At the DNA level, this CDR3 is encoded by other sequences in the same sample as well. The chain combines TRBV5-1 with TRBJ1-1; the D is unclear. With 0 bases removed from V and 1 base from J, the gap between germline ends came to 7 bases. The germline gives CDR1 SGHRS, CDR2 YFSETQ. The CDR3 runs to 14 residues. This CDR3 is CASSLDGSNTEAFF. The CDR3 DNA is TGCGCCAGCAGCTTGGACGGCTCGAACACTGAAGCTTTCTTT.

The chain couples TRBV2 to TRBJ2-4; the match to TRBD1 covers 8 bases. The germline V gene has CDR1 SNHLY and CDR2 FYNNEI. The CDR3 has 15 residues. Trimming took 1 base from V and 8 from J; bases not matched to a gene: 7. The CDR3 DNA follows: TGTGCCAGCAGTGAAGGAGCAGGACAGGGCTACATTCAGTACTTC. It codes for CASSEGAGQGYIQYF.

V is TRBV2 and J is TRBJ2-2; no clear D gene. Germline-derived CDR1 and CDR2 are SNHLY and FYNNEI. The CDR3 consists of 15 residues. V shed 0 bases and J shed 7 bases, with 12 bases lying between them. CDR3 loop: CASSEAWWKGGELFF. Written as DNA, the CDR3 is TGTGCCAGCAGTGAAGCGTGGTGGAAGGGCGGGGAGCTGTTTTTT. The entire variable domain, with the rest obtained from reference TRBV2 and TRBJ2-2, is as follows: EPEVTQTPSHQVTQMGQEVILRCVPISNHLYFYWYRQILGQKVEFLVSFYNNEISEKSEIFDDQFSVERPDGSNFTLKIRSTKLEDSAMYFCASSEAWWKGGELFFGEGSRLTVL.

The count of this clone is one. This CDR3 is also generated by other DNA sequences in the sample. The rearrangement links TRBV6-1 to TRBJ1-1; tentatively, D is TRBD1 (6 bases). This CDR3 spans 14 amino acids. Trimming took 5 bases from V and 1 from J, leaving 11 bases between them. Germline assignment: CDR1 MNHNS and CDR2 SASEGT. The CDR3 nucleotides are TGTGCCAGCAGTCCCAGGGGAGGGAACACTGAAGCTTTCTTT. Translated: CASSPRGGNTEAFF.

Points on this clone: In the same sample, other DNA sequences code for this CDR3. This sequence joins TRBV5-4 and TRBJ2-7; D unclear. Germline-derived CDR1 and CDR2 are SGHNT and YYREEE (reference sequence). The V and J ends lost 5 bases and 0 bases respectively, with 6 bases between them. The CDR3 sequence is 12 residues long. CDR3 DNA: TGTGCCAGCAGTTCGCCCTCCTACGAGCAGTACTTC. This gives the protein CASSSPSYEQYF.

This clone was detected only a few times. J is TRBJ2-3 and V is TRBV21-1; the DNA was not used to check the table's D call, TRBD2. TRBV21-1 counts as a pseudogene. This CDR3 region has 19 residues. CDR3 protein: CASSLRGTSGRPSTDTQYF. DNA for the CDR3: TGTGCCAGCAGCCTCCGCGGGACTAGCGGGAGGCCTAGCACAGATACGCAGTATTTT.